The 24 T cell receptor beta chains below all came from one sample that was sequenced in a study of blood T cell repertoires in COVID-19. The repertoire was sequenced with immunoSEQ multiplex PCR; TCRdb's copy has only in-frame clones and lacks some. The table lists roughly 290,000 clones, 90% of them singletons, with about 1.8% in the top ten. The sample comprised PBMCs or T cells enriched from blood (not recorded which). These receptor sequences come from a woman under 30 with acute COVID-19.

This chain connects TRBV5-8 to TRBJ2-7; 9 bases line up with TRBD1. Trimming cost V 4 bases and J 5 bases; bases outside gene matches: 7. Germline lookup yields CDR1 SGHTS and CDR2 YDEGEE. CDR3 size: 14 residues. The CDR3, as DNA: TGTGCCAGCAGCCCACCCGACAGGGGGAACGAGCAGTACTTC. This codes for CASSPPDRGNEQYF. The full variable domain, in which reference TRBV5-8 and TRBJ2-7 provide the parts outside the CDR3, is EAGVTQSPTHLIKTRGQQATLRCSPISGHTSVYWYQQALGLGLQFLLWYDEGEERNRGNFPPRFSGRQFPNYSSELNVNALELEDSALYLCASSPPDRGNEQYFGPGTRLTVT.

The V and J genes are TRBV7-2 and TRBJ1-2, with 12 bases lining up with TRBD1. The CDR3 is made up of 19 amino acids. Germline V gene sequence: CDR1 SGHTA, CDR2 FQGNSA. The trim removed 3 bases at V and 4 bases at J, leaving 15 bases unmatched. The CDR3 loop reads CASSLRGGQGAHAAYGYTF. DNA of the CDR3: TGTGCCAGCAGCTTGAGGGGGGGACAGGGGGCCCACGCGGCCTATGGCTACACCTTC.

Note on this clone: The identical CDR3 is also encoded by other nucleotide sequences in the sample. J is TRBJ1-5 and V is TRBV27; no definite D call. The CDR3 spans 12 residues. V was cut by 4 bases and J by 2 bases, with 3 bases left in between. CDR1 is MNHEY and CDR2 is SMNVEV in the germline V gene (reference sequence). The CDR3 nucleotides are TGTGCCAGCAGTTCTGGCAATCAGCCCCAGCATTTT. Residues: CASSSGNQPQHF.

The rearrangement uses TRBV7-2 and TRBJ2-1, with 13 bases matching TRBD2. The ends lost 4 bases at V and 7 bases at J; junction bases unmatched: 10. From germline, CDR1 is SGHTA and CDR2 FQGNSA. The CDR3 loop spans 17 amino acids. CDR3 DNA: TGTGCCAGCAGCTCCGTGACACTAGCGGGAGGGCCTAATGAGCAGTTCTTC. Encoded protein: CASSSVTLAGGPNEQFF.

The rearrangement joins TRBV7-3 to TRBJ2-2; TRBD1 agrees at 8 bases. With 5 bases clipped from V and 6 bases from J, the junction kept 20 bases outside the gene matches. The CDR3 length is 19 residues. The germline CDR1 and CDR2 sequences are SGHTA and FQGTGA. CDR3 nucleotides: TGTGCCAGCAGCCGATTTGTGGGCGCCGACAGGGGAAACGCCGGGGAGCTGTTTTTT. Amino acid sequence: CASSRFVGADRGNAGELFF.

CDR3: CASSVWTSGSLYNEQFF. The DNA for the CDR3 is TGTGCCAGCAGCGTATGGACTAGCGGGAGCCTTTACAATGAGCAGTTCTTC. The J gene is TRBJ2-1, the V gene TRBV9, with TRBD2 matching over 13 bases. The CDR3 consists of 17 residues. Trimming at V came to 1 base and at J to 4 bases, leaving 5 bases not matched to a gene. Germline lookup yields CDR1 SGDLS and CDR2 YYNGEE. The entire variable domain, with the rest obtained from reference TRBV9 and TRBJ2-1, is as follows: DSGVTQTPKHLITATGQRVTLRCSPRSGDLSVYWYQQSLDQGLQFLIQYYNGEERAKGNILERFSAQQFPDLHSELNLSSLELGDSALYFCASSVWTSGSLYNEQFFGPGTRLTVL.

This chain's CDR3 is CASSLKTTGQVFEQYF. In nucleotides, the CDR3 is TGTGCCAGCAGCTTAAAAACCACGGGACAGGTATTCGAGCAGTACTTC. The chain recombines TRBV7-2 with TRBJ2-7, with 8 bases that match TRBD1. Germline CDR1 SGHTA, CDR2 FQGNSA. V was pared by 2 bases and J by 6 bases, with 12 bases of the junction left unmatched. CDR3 length equals 16 residues.

The chain is built from TRBV10-3 and TRBJ2-7; D is perhaps TRBD2 (5 bases). The CDR3 consists of 13 residues. V lost 4 bases and J 2 bases, leaving 9 bases between the germline ends. CDR1 is ENHRY and CDR2 is SYGVKD in the germline V gene. CDR3 sequence reads: CAISVERTYEQYF. Here the CDR3 DNA reads TGTGCCATCAGTGTCGAGCGGACCTACGAGCAGTACTTC.

The chain is built from TRBV28 and TRBJ2-3, with TRBD1 matching over 9 bases. The CDR3 runs 15 residues. After removal of 7 bases from V and 2 bases from J, the junction contained 7 bases not matched to a gene. Per the germline V gene, CDR1 is MDHEN and CDR2 is SYDVKM. The CDR3 DNA reads as TGTGCCAGCAACCTCGACAGGGGGGCCACAGATACGCAGTATTTT. Protein: CASNLDRGATDTQYF.

The V and J genes are TRBV11-1 and TRBJ2-7, with 9 bases aligning to TRBD2. Per germline, CDR1 SGHAT and CDR2 FQDESV (reference sequence). The CDR3 has 15 residues. With V trimmed by 3 bases and J by 4 bases, 7 bases remained unmatched. The chain's CDR3 is CASSLAGGGRYEQYF. For the CDR3, the DNA is TGTGCCAGCAGCTTGGCGGGAGGGGGGAGATACGAGCAGTACTTC.

The V call is TRBV11-2, the J call TRBJ2-2, with 10 bases fitting TRBD2. V was pared by 5 bases and J by 6 bases, with 6 bases of the junction left unmatched. Germline loops: CDR1 SGHAT, CDR2 FQNNGV. The CDR3 loop spans 15 amino acids. CDR3 bases: TGTGCCAGCAGCCTCAGCGGGAGGGCCCCCGGGGAGCTGTTTTTT. This encodes CASSLSGRAPGELFF.

This clone was detected only once. This sequence joins TRBV4-1 and TRBJ1-5; weak D call: TRBD1 (5 bases). The CDR3 loop spans 17 amino acids. The V gene lost 0 bases and the J gene lost 2 bases, with 14 bases spanning the gap. The germline V gene encodes CDR1 MGHRA and CDR2 YSYEKL. The CDR3 sequence: CASSQDPWGDGNQPQHF. The CDR3 DNA is TGCGCCAGCAGCCAAGACCCTTGGGGGGATGGCAATCAGCCCCAGCATTTT.

J is TRBJ1-1 and V is TRBV24-1, with D perhaps TRBD1 (6 bases). The CDR3 is 16 amino acids. Deletions cut 0 bases from V and 5 bases from J, with 15 bases between. Per germline, CDR1 KGHDR and CDR2 SFDVKD. CDR3 in amino acids: CATSDLRTAAGTEAFF. The CDR3 DNA is TGTGCCACCAGTGATTTGCGGACAGCTGCTGGGACTGAAGCTTTCTTT.

The rearrangement uses TRBV11-3 and TRBJ2-2, with 10 bases fitting TRBD1. Germline lookup yields CDR1 SGHNT and CDR2 YENEEA. The junction had 6 bases not matched to a gene; V was cut back by 5 bases and J by 3 bases. CDR3 length equals 16 residues. This CDR3 is CASSRGGTGDTGELFF. CDR3 bases: TGTGCCAGCAGCCGGGGGGGGACAGGGGACACCGGGGAGCTGTTTTTT.

The chain links TRBV2 to TRBJ2-1; TRBD2 is a possible D gene (6 bases). Germline CDR1 and CDR2: SNHLY and FYNNEI. V gave up 3 bases and J gave up 7 bases, with 16 bases separating them. The length of the CDR3 is 15 residues. CDR3 DNA sequence: TGTGCCAGCAGTGATAAGGCGGGAAGGTTGAATGAGCAGTTCTTC. Translated, it gives CASSDKAGRLNEQFF.

This clone was detected once. The genes are TRBV21-1 and TRBJ2-7; the listed D gene, TRBD1, was not tested against the DNA. TRBV21-1 is a pseudogene locus. There are 11 residues in the CDR3. The CDR3 sequence is CASSKHYEQYF. The CDR3 DNA reads as TGTGCCAGCAGCAAACATTACGAGCAGTACTTC.

The rearrangement uses TRBV6-2 or TRBV6-3 and TRBJ2-7, with D possibly being TRBD2 (6 bases). The CDR3 contains 12 residues. CDR1 and CDR2 (germline): MNHEY, SVGEGT. The V and J ends lost 6 bases and 2 bases respectively, with 8 bases between them. For the CDR3, the DNA is TGTGCCAGCAGCCGACTAGCCTACGAGCAGTACTTC. This translates into CASSRLAYEQYF.

The chain recombines TRBV2 with TRBJ2-1; a possible D gene is TRBD1 (6 bases). The CDR3 has 15 residues. V lost 6 bases and J lost 6, with 18 bases in between. Germline V gene lookup returns CDR1 SNHLY and CDR2 FYNNEI. CDR3 sequence reads: CASSAPTLGANEQFF. For the CDR3, the DNA is TGTGCCAGCAGCGCGCCCACTTTGGGGGCCAATGAGCAGTTCTTC.

The V and J genes are TRBV19 and TRBJ1-2; D is perhaps TRBD1 (6 bases). V was cut by 6 bases and J by 3 bases, with 17 bases left in between. Germline lookup yields CDR1 LNHDA and CDR2 SQIVND (reference sequence). The CDR3 loop spans 15 amino acids. This CDR3 reads CASSRYRESDYGYTF. CDR3 DNA: TGTGCCAGTAGCAGATACAGGGAGAGCGACTATGGCTACACCTTC.

The CDR3 bases are TGTGCCAGCAGCTCAGGGACAGGATCGAACACTGAAGCTTTCTTT. It yields the protein CASSSGTGSNTEAFF. The V and J genes are TRBV7-6 and TRBJ1-1; TRBD1 matches 8 bases. This CDR3 comprises 15 residues. CDR1 is SGHVS and CDR2 is FNYEAQ in the germline V gene. V was pared by 4 bases and J by 1 base, with 5 bases of the junction left unmatched. Full variable domain (outside the CDR3, taken from reference TRBV7-6 and TRBJ1-1): GAGVSQSPRYKVTKRGQDVALRCDPISGHVSLYWYRQALGQGPEFLTYFNYEAQQDKSGLPNDRFSAERPEGSISTLTIQRTEQRDSAMYRCASSSGTGSNTEAFFGQGTRLTVV.

The chain joins TRBV2 to TRBJ1-5; D perhaps matches TRBD1 (6 bases). The CDR3 loop spans 13 amino acids. V was shortened by 6 bases and J by 5 bases, with 11 bases between the two germline ends. Germline CDR1 and CDR2: SNHLY and FYNNEI. Here the CDR3 reads CASRGDTHQPQHF. CDR3 nucleotides: TGTGCCAGCAGAGGGGACACCCATCAGCCCCAGCATTTT.

The chain has TRBV11-1 and TRBJ2-3; 9 positions agree with TRBD1. The V gene end was trimmed by 5 bases and the J gene end by 3 bases; junction bases not matched to a gene: 9. Germline CDR1 reads SGHAT; CDR2 reads FQDESV (reference sequence). There are 16 residues in the CDR3. DNA of the CDR3: TGTGCCAGCAGCCGAACAGGGGGCCTTAAAACAGATACGCAGTATTTT. Translation gives CASSRTGGLKTDTQYF.

The rearrangement joins TRBV5-4 to TRBJ2-1; D remains unclear. The CDR3 sequence is 13 residues long. Per the germline V gene, CDR1 is SGHNT and CDR2 is YYREEE (reference sequence). Trimming removed 3 bases at V and 6 bases at J, with 10 bases between. CDR3 loop: CASSSRPGNEQFF. In DNA, the CDR3 is TGTGCCAGCAGCTCCCGCCCAGGCAATGAGCAGTTCTTC. Based on the CDR3 plus reference TRBV5-4 and TRBJ2-1, the full variable domain is ETGVTQSPTHLIKTRGQQVTLRCSSQSGHNTVSWYQQALGQGPQFIFQYYREEENGRGNFPPRFSGLQFPNYSSELNVNALELDDSALYLCASSSRPGNEQFFGPGTRLTVL.

V usage is TRBV5-1 and J usage is TRBJ2-7; possible D gene TRBD1, 5 bases. The CDR3 extends over 12 amino acids. The V gene's germline CDR1 is SGHRS and CDR2 YFSETQ. V was shortened by 5 bases and J by 1 base, with 7 bases between the two germline ends. CDR3 region: CASSTGSYEQYF. CDR3 nucleotides: TGCGCCAGCAGTACAGGATCCTACGAGCAGTACTTC. Full variable domain (rest looked up from reference TRBV5-1 and TRBJ2-7): KAGVTQTPRYLIKTRGQQVTLSCSPISGHRSVSWYQQTPGQGLQFLFEYFSETQRNKGNFPGRFSGRQFSNSRSEMNVSTLELGDSALYLCASSTGSYEQYFGPGTRLTVT.